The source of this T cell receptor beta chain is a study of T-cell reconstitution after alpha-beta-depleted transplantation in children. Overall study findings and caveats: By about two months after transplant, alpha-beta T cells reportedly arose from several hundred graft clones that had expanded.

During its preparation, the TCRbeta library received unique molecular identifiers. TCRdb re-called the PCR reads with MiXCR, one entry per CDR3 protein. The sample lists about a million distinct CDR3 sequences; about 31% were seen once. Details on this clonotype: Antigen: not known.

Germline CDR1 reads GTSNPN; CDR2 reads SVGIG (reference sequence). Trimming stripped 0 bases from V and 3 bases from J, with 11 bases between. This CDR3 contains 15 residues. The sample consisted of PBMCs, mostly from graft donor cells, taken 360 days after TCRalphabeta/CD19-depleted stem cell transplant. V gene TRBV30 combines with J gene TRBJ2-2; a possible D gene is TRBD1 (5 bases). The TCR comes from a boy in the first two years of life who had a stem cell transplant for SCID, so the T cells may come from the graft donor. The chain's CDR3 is CAWSVGQGDTGELFF. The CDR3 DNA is TGTGCCTGGAGTGTGGGGCAGGGCGACACCGGGGAGCTGTTTTTT.